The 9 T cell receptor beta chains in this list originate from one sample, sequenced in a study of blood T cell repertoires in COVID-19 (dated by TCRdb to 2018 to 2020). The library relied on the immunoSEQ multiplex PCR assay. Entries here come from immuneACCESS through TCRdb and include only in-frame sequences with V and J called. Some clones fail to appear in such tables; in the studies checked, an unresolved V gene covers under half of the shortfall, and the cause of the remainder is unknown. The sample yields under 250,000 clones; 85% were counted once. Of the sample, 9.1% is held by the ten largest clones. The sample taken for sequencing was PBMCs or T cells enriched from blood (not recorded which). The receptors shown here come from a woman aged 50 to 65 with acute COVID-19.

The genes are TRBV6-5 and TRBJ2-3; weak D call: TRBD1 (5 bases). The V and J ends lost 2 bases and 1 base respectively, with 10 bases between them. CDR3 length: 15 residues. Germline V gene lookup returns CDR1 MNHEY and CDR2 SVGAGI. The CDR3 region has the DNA TGTGCCAGCAGTTACGACAGTCGAGGCACAGATACGCAGTATTTT. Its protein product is CASSYDSRGTDTQYF.

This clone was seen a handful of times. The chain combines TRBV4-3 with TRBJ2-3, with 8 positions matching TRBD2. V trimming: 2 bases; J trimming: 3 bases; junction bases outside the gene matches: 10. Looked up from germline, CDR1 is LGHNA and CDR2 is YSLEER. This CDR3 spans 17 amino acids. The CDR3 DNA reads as TGCGCCAGCAGCCAACCTCCGGGGGGGAGGATGACAGATACGCAGTATTTT. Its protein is CASSQPPGGRMTDTQYF.

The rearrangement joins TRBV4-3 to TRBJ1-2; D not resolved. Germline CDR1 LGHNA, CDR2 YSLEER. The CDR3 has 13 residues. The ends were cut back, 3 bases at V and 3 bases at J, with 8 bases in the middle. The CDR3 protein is CASSQMADYGYTF. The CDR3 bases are TGCGCCAGCAGCCAGATGGCAGACTATGGCTACACCTTC.

In nucleotides, the CDR3 is TGTGCCAGCAGTGGAATGAGGGGAGGACAAGAGACCCAGTACTTC. It translates to CASSGMRGGQETQYF. V is TRBV6-1 and J is TRBJ2-5, with a tentative D call TRBD2 (6 bases). This CDR3 has 15 residues. Germline assignment: CDR1 MNHNS and CDR2 SASEGT. V lost 4 bases and J 2 bases, leaving 14 bases between the germline ends.

The CDR3 coding sequence is TGTGCCAGCAGTCGGGGGACGGGGGTAGGAGATGAGCAGTTCTTC. The encoded protein is CASSRGTGVGDEQFF. The chain carries TRBV27 and TRBJ2-1; D is possibly TRBD2 (6 bases). V gave up 5 bases and J gave up 8 bases, with 19 bases separating them. In germline, CDR1 is MNHEY, CDR2 SMNVEV (reference sequence). This CDR3 contains 15 residues.

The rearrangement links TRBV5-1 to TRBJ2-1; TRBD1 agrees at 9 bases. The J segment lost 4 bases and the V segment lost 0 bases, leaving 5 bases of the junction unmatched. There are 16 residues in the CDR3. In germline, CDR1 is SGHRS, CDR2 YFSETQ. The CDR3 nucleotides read TGCGCCAGCAGCTTGGATGGGACAGGGATTTACAATGAGCAGTTCTTC. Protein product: CASSLDGTGIYNEQFF.

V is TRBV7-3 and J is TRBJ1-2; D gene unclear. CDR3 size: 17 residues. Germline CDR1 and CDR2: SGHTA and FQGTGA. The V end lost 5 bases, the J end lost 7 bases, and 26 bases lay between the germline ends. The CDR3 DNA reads TGTGCCAGCAGCCCCCGGGCCGCGGCGGTCTCGGCGGGTGGCTACACCTTC. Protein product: CASSPRAAAVSAGGYTF.

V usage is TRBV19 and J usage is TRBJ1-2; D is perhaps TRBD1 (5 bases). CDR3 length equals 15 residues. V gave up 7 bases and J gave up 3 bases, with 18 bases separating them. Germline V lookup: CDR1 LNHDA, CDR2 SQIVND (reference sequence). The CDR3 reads CASTPLGGFDYGYTF. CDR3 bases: TGTGCCAGTACCCCCTTGGGGGGTTTCGACTATGGCTACACCTTC.

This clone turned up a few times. This CDR3 is CATSRGGRGSTEAFF. CDR3 in DNA: TGTGCCACCAGCAGAGGGGGCAGGGGAAGTACTGAAGCTTTCTTT. The rearrangement joins TRBV15 to TRBJ1-1; weak D call: TRBD1 (6 bases). V gave up 1 base and J gave up 5 bases, with 14 bases separating them. Germline CDR1 reads LNHNV; CDR2 reads YYDKDF (reference sequence). The CDR3 spans 15 residues.